This T cell receptor beta chain was captured in a study of OX40 agonist ivuxolimab in advanced cancers. Whole-study context: Patients were treated with ivuxolimab, an agonistic anti-OX40 (CD134) antibody. Dose-escalation patients' cancers were hepatocellular carcinoma, melanoma, renal cell or head and neck cancer.

Only in-frame clones appear in the TCRdb table, and some are missing; sequencing was by immunoSEQ multiplex PCR. The table lists approximately 74,000 clones, approximately 95% of them singletons. Blood samples were obtained at baseline, cycle 4 day 1, and cycle 7 day 1. The germline V and J ends were trimmed by 0 bases and 2 bases, with 7 bases remaining between them. The germline V gene has CDR1 LGHNA and CDR2 YNFKEQ. This CDR3 comprises 14 residues. The rearrangement uses TRBV4-2 and TRBJ2-5; no reliable D call. Specimen: CD4+ or CD8+ T cells sorted from blood, collected in a trial of the OX40 agonist ivuxolimab. The TCR comes from an adult with an advanced solid tumor such as melanoma, head and neck, liver or kidney cancer. In DNA, the CDR3 is TGTGCCAGCAGCCAAGAGCTGGGGCAAGAGACCCAGTACTTC. It codes for CASSQELGQETQYF.